Shown below are 25 T cell receptor beta chains from a single sample sequenced in a study of shared clonotypes between healthy human individuals. Repertoires were generated with immunoSEQ multiplex PCR, while TCRdb's copy carries only in-frame clones and drops some. The table has 950,000 to 1,200,000 clones, approximately 77% seen once. Sequenced: memory CD4+ T cells from PBMCs. Sample subset: CD45RA-negative fraction. All receptors come from a man between 18 and 35 years old in good health. Some clones in this sample may be carry-over from other donors' samples.

The chain uses TRBV30 and TRBJ2-5; D not certain. The CDR3 consists of 13 residues. V lost 3 bases to trimming and J lost 5 bases, with 13 bases between them. Germline V gene data show CDR1 as GTSNPN and CDR2 as SVGIG (reference sequence). CDR3 region: CAWSDPGLETQYF. CDR3 nucleotide sequence: TGTGCCTGGAGCGACCCTGGGCTGGAGACCCAGTACTTC.

The genes are TRBV7-3 and TRBJ2-2; D gene ambiguous. V was cut by 4 bases and J by 4 bases, with 10 bases left in between. Per germline, CDR1 SGHTA and CDR2 FQGTGA. The length of the CDR3 is 14 residues. CDR3 in DNA: TGTGCCAGCAGCTATCGCTCAGCCACCGGGGAGCTGTTTTTT. Its protein product is CASSYRSATGELFF.

The chain couples TRBV27 to TRBJ2-7; D gene uncertain. The CDR3 is 13 amino acids. Germline values: CDR1 MNHEY, CDR2 SMNVEV (reference sequence). The V gene lost 5 bases and the J gene lost 2 bases, with 10 bases spanning the gap. CDR3 in DNA: TGTGCCAGCAGTCCCGGGCTAACCTACGAGCAGTACTTC. Translation gives CASSPGLTYEQYF.

The rearrangement links TRBV4-1 to TRBJ1-5; 7 bases are a match to TRBD1. There are 16 residues in the CDR3. CDR1 and CDR2 from the germline V gene are MGHRA and YSYEKL. With V trimmed by 0 bases and J by 5 bases, 7 bases remained unmatched. The CDR3 DNA is TGCGCCAGCAGCCAAGATCAGGGGGTGATATATCAGCCCCAGCATTTT. Amino acids: CASSQDQGVIYQPQHF.

This chain joins TRBV30 and TRBJ1-1; possibly TRBD1 for D (6 bases). The length of the CDR3 is 12 residues. Germline CDR1 reads GTSNPN; CDR2 reads SVGIG (reference sequence). V lost 0 bases, J lost 11 bases, and 13 bases lay in between. For the CDR3, the DNA is TGTGCCTGGAGTGTTTCGGGGGGCGCGGCTTTCTTT. Translation gives CAWSVSGGAAFF.

For the CDR3, the DNA is TGTGCCATCAGGACTGGACTAGCCCTCGAGCAGTACTTC. Translating gives CAIRTGLALEQYF. V gene TRBV10-3 combines with J gene TRBJ2-7; 8 bases are shared with TRBD2. J gave up 6 bases and V 6 bases, and 7 bases lay outside the gene matches. This CDR3 is built from 13 residues. CDR1 is ENHRY, CDR2 SYGVKD, per germline.

The gene calls are TRBV28 and TRBJ1-2, with D perhaps matching TRBD1 (5 bases). Per the germline V gene, CDR1 is MDHEN and CDR2 is SYDVKM. Trimming left V 7 bases short and J 0 bases short, with 18 bases between. The CDR3 consists of 16 residues. The CDR3 protein is CASKFTPGRSNYGYTF. CDR3 nucleotide sequence: TGTGCCAGCAAATTCACACCGGGACGATCTAACTATGGCTACACCTTC.

The sample holds many counts of this clone. The sample carries other DNA sequences with the same CDR3. J is TRBJ1-1 and V is TRBV4-1; 7 bases fit TRBD1. Per the germline V gene, CDR1 is MGHRA and CDR2 is YSYEKL. The CDR3 runs to 15 residues. The V segment lost 1 base and the J segment 1 base; nucleotides outside the gene matches: 3. CDR3 sequence reads: CASSQVDRQNTEAFF. The CDR3 bases are TGCGCCAGCAGCCAAGTGGACAGGCAGAACACTGAAGCTTTCTTT.

The chain recombines TRBV11-3 with TRBJ2-3, with D unresolved. CDR1 and CDR2 (germline): SGHNT, YENEEA. The CDR3 sequence is 15 residues long. Trimming pared 3 bases from V and 3 bases from J, leaving 13 bases between. Here the CDR3 DNA reads TGTGCCAGCAGCTTCTCCGGGCTTGATACAGATACGCAGTATTTT. The encoded protein is CASSFSGLDTDTQYF.

The chain is built from TRBV27 and TRBJ1-1; unclear D gene. The CDR3 is 13 residues long. V was shortened by 10 bases and J by 1 base, with 13 bases between the two germline ends. Germline assignment: CDR1 MNHEY and CDR2 SMNVEV (reference sequence). DNA for the CDR3: TGTGCCATCATTTCAGGCGAGAACACTGAAGCTTTCTTT. Protein product: CAIISGENTEAFF.

The rearrangement links TRBV9 to TRBJ2-5; a possible D gene is TRBD1 (7 bases). CDR1 and CDR2 (germline): SGDLS, YYNGEE. V lost 4 bases, J lost 7 bases, and 20 bases lay in between. This CDR3 has 15 amino acids. CDR3 sequence (DNA): TGTGCCAGCAGCCCAGGGGGACTTGCATCGGGGACCCAGTACTTC. Translating it yields CASSPGGLASGTQYF.

The gene calls are TRBV18 and TRBJ2-1; perhaps TRBD2 as D (5 bases). V shed 0 bases and J shed 0 bases, with 12 bases lying between them. CDR1 and CDR2 (germline): KGHSH, LQKENI. This CDR3 region has 17 residues. CDR3 amino acids: CASSPPEAARSYNEQFF. The CDR3 DNA reads as TGTGCCAGCTCACCACCGGAGGCAGCGCGCTCCTACAATGAGCAGTTCTTC.

V usage is TRBV10-3 and J usage is TRBJ1-3; D unclear. V lost 0 bases and J 0 bases, leaving 9 bases between the germline ends. This CDR3 comprises 16 residues. Per the germline V gene, CDR1 is ENHRY and CDR2 is SYGVKD. The CDR3 reads CAISESGPSSGNTIYF. CDR3 nucleotide sequence: TGTGCCATCAGTGAGTCCGGCCCCAGCTCTGGAAACACCATATATTTT.

The chain employs TRBV2 and TRBJ2-3, with 7 bases aligning to TRBD1. This CDR3 has 15 residues. V was pared by 4 bases and J by 4 bases, with 8 bases of the junction left unmatched. Germline V gives CDR1 SNHLY, CDR2 FYNNEI. CDR3: CASSVGDSRADTQYF. Here the CDR3 DNA reads TGTGCCAGCAGTGTTGGGGACAGTCGAGCAGATACGCAGTATTTT.

The chain uses TRBV7-8 and TRBJ2-5, with D possibly being TRBD1 (5 bases). This CDR3 region has 17 residues. Trimming shortened V by 0 bases and J by 1 base, and 15 bases separated the two germline ends. The germline gives CDR1 SGHVS, CDR2 FQNEAQ. The CDR3 DNA sequence: TGTGCCAGCAGCTTAGCCAGGGCATCCCCTAGCCAAGAGACCCAGTACTTC. Translating gives CASSLARASPSQETQYF. The complete variable domain, with remaining parts taken from reference TRBV7-8 and TRBJ2-5, reads GAGVSQSPRYKVAKRGQDVALRCDPISGHVSLFWYQQALGQGPEFLTYFQNEAQLDKSGLPSDRFFAERPEGSVSTLKIQRTQQEDSAVYLCASSLARASPSQETQYFGPGTRLLVL.

The rearrangement uses TRBV7-2 and TRBJ2-6; TRBD1 aligns across 8 bases. Looked up from germline, CDR1 is SGHTA and CDR2 is FQGNSA. This CDR3 has 15 residues. Germline trimming cut 1 base from V and 13 bases from J; bases unmatched to any gene: 9. The CDR3 is CASSLGADRARVLTF. The CDR3 nucleotides are TGTGCCAGCAGCTTAGGAGCGGACAGGGCCCGTGTCCTGACTTTC.

The chain has TRBV10-1 and TRBJ2-7, with unresolved D. Trimming took off 0 bases at V and 5 bases at J, with 5 bases between the two ends. The length of the CDR3 is 12 residues. Looked up from germline, CDR1 is WNHNN and CDR2 is SYGVQD (reference sequence). The CDR3 protein is CASSESGNEQYF. The CDR3 coding sequence is TGCGCCAGCAGTGAGTCGGGCAACGAGCAGTACTTC.

A few counts support this clone. The V and J genes are TRBV6-6 and TRBJ2-3; the D is unclear. Germline CDR1 is MNHNY and CDR2 is SVGAGI (reference sequence). This CDR3 contains 13 residues. V dropped 4 bases and J dropped 4 bases, with 9 bases sitting between them. The CDR3 DNA is TGTGCCAGCAGTTTCTATGTTGCAGATACGCAGTATTTT. Amino acids: CASSFYVADTQYF.

This sequence joins TRBV19 and TRBJ2-7; D is tentatively TRBD1 or TRBD2 (6 bases each). CDR1 and CDR2 (germline): LNHDA, SQIVND (reference sequence). Trimming left V 5 bases short and J 1 base short, with 15 bases between. The CDR3 is 15 amino acids. The CDR3 here is CASSPPGAGSYEQYF. The CDR3 region has the DNA TGTGCCAGTAGTCCCCCGGGGGCGGGATCCTACGAGCAGTACTTC.

The chain couples TRBV19 to TRBJ1-1, with D uncertain. Germline V gene data show CDR1 as LNHDA and CDR2 as SQIVND (reference sequence). The CDR3 contains 13 residues. V was cut by 0 bases and J by 4 bases, with 6 bases left in between. The CDR3 spells CASSIDLGTEAFF. The CDR3, as DNA: TGTGCCAGTAGTATAGATCTCGGCACTGAAGCTTTCTTT.

Note on this clone: This sample includes further DNA sequences coding for the same CDR3. The chain joins TRBV28 to TRBJ2-6; D is perhaps TRBD1 or TRBD2 (5 bases each). V was trimmed by 2 bases and J by 4 bases, leaving 9 bases between them. The CDR3 has 15 amino acids. Germline V lookup: CDR1 MDHEN, CDR2 SYDVKM. DNA for the CDR3: TGTGCCAGCAGTTTAGGGGGAACCGGGGCCAACGTCCTGACTTTC. Protein product: CASSLGGTGANVLTF.

The chain links TRBV6-6 to TRBJ1-1; D might be TRBD1 (5 bases). The length of the CDR3 is 14 residues. CDR1 MNHNY and CDR2 SVGAGI come from the germline V gene (reference sequence). Deletions cut 9 bases from V and 4 bases from J, with 18 bases between. CDR3 amino acids: CARVAGQMSTEAFF. CDR3 in DNA: TGTGCCAGGGTGGCAGGGCAGATGAGCACTGAAGCTTTCTTT.

The V gene is TRBV7-2, the J gene TRBJ2-5, with 8 bases fitting TRBD2. The CDR3 consists of 13 residues. Germline V gene sequence: CDR1 SGHTA, CDR2 FQGNSA. V shed 4 bases, J shed 9 bases, and the junction held 7 bases outside the gene matches. The CDR3 loop reads CASSSTSVEAQYF. Here the CDR3 DNA reads TGTGCCAGCAGCTCGACTAGCGTCGAGGCCCAGTACTTC.

This chain connects TRBV5-5 to TRBJ1-4, with no clear D. CDR1 and CDR2 (germline): SGHKS, YYEKEE (reference sequence). The ends were cut back, 0 bases at V and 7 bases at J, with 7 bases in the middle. The CDR3 extends over 13 amino acids. The CDR3: CASSLASSEKLFF. The CDR3 DNA reads TGTGCCAGCAGCTTGGCGTCGAGTGAAAAACTGTTTTTT.

J is TRBJ2-7 and V is TRBV27; TRBD2 might be the D (5 bases). Germline V gene lookup returns CDR1 MNHEY and CDR2 SMNVEV (reference sequence). This CDR3 region has 14 residues. V was cut by 4 bases and J by 3 bases, with 13 bases left in between. CDR3 coding DNA: TGTGCCAGCAGTTATCGGGAATATCTCTACGAGCAGTACTTC. It codes for CASSYREYLYEQYF.